The 24 T cell receptor beta chains in this list originate from one sample, sequenced in a study of T cell repertoires in cytomegalovirus infection. TCRdb reanalysed the reads using MiXCR and keeps one entry per CDR3 protein. The top ten hold around 25% of the sample, which has nearly 550,000 distinct CDR3 sequences, approximately 15% seen once. Sequenced sample: CD8+ T cells from PBMCs. Source of these receptors: a human donor in good health (CMV status not recorded). Some clones in this sample may be carry-over from other donors' samples.

This clonotype was observed a few times. This chain connects TRBV7-3 to TRBJ1-2; D is unresolved. The ends were cut back, 5 bases at V and 1 base at J, with 17 bases in the middle. Germline V gene data show CDR1 as SGHTA and CDR2 as FQGTGA. The CDR3 totals 16 residues. The CDR3 sequence is CASSPEFGDRNYGYTF. The CDR3 DNA follows: TGTGCCAGCAGCCCTGAATTCGGGGATCGTAACTATGGCTACACCTTC.

Ten or more counts support this clonotype. The genes are TRBV10-3 and TRBJ2-3; TRBD2 aligns across 9 bases. Losses at the gene ends were 0 bases for V and 2 bases for J; bases not matched to a gene: 3. Per the germline V gene, CDR1 is ENHRY and CDR2 is SYGVKD. This CDR3 has 16 residues. CDR3 nucleotides: TGTGCCATCAGTGAGTCTAGCGGGGGTCTCACAGATACGCAGTATTTT. It yields the protein CAISESSGGLTDTQYF.

This clonotype turned up a few times. The CDR3 here is CASSLASPGTDTQYF. The DNA of the CDR3 is TGTGCCAGCAGCTTGGCATCCCCAGGAACAGATACGCAGTATTTT. The chain links TRBV5-6 to TRBJ2-3; D gene ambiguous. CDR3 size: 15 residues. Trimming took 0 bases from V and 3 from J, leaving 11 bases between them. Per the germline V gene, CDR1 is SGHDT and CDR2 is YYEEEE.

This clonotype was counted between two and nine times. The rearrangement links TRBV12-3 or TRBV12-4 to TRBJ2-3, with TRBD1 identical over 7 bases. The CDR3 has 15 residues. V was pared by 8 bases and J by 1 base, with 9 bases of the junction left unmatched. The CDR3 coding sequence is TGTGCCAGCGTGGGACCCGGGACAGGCACAGATACGCAGTATTTT. Amino acids: CASVGPGTGTDTQYF.

This clonotype was counted ten times or more. The chain uses TRBV27 and TRBJ1-5, with 8 bases identical to TRBD1. V shed 6 bases, J shed 7 bases, and the junction held 8 bases outside the gene matches. The germline CDR1 and CDR2 sequences are MNHEY and SMNVEV (reference sequence). CDR3 length: 14 residues. CDR3 protein: CASRLGQGGQPQHF. In nucleotides, the CDR3 is TGTGCCAGCAGGCTCGGACAGGGCGGACAGCCCCAGCATTTT.

This clonotype has ten or more counts. This CDR3 is CASSLGQGKNYGYTF. CDR3 DNA: TGTGCCAGCAGCTTAGGTCAGGGGAAAAACTATGGCTACACCTTC. The rearrangement uses TRBV7-8 and TRBJ1-2; tentative D call: TRBD1 (6 bases). Trimming shortened V by 1 base and J by 2 bases, and 11 bases separated the two germline ends. Germline CDR1 SGHVS, CDR2 FQNEAQ. The CDR3 loop spans 15 amino acids.

This clonotype was recorded a few times. The chain couples TRBV19 to TRBJ1-1, with 7 bases that match TRBD1. The CDR3 runs to 13 residues. Germline V gene sequence: CDR1 LNHDA, CDR2 SQIVND (reference sequence). V was pared by 4 bases and J by 4 bases, with 3 bases of the junction left unmatched. The chain's CDR3 is CASSTTGATEAFF. CDR3 in DNA: TGTGCCAGTAGTACAACAGGGGCCACTGAAGCTTTCTTT.

V is TRBV15 and J is TRBJ1-5; maybe TRBD1 (6 bases). This CDR3 region has 19 residues. V was cut by 1 base and J by 6 bases, with 25 bases left in between. Germline CDR1 and CDR2: LNHNV and YYDKDF (reference sequence). As DNA, the CDR3 is TGTGCCACCAGCAGAGGAAAGGAGTTCACAGGGCGGGTTCGTCAGCCCCAGCATTTT. It is translated as CATSRGKEFTGRVRQPQHF.

The chain employs TRBV7-9 and TRBJ1-1, with TRBD1 matching 10 bases. J lost 6 bases, V lost 1 base, and 5 bases had no gene match. The CDR3 totals 15 residues. Looked up from germline, CDR1 is SEHNR and CDR2 is FQNEAQ (reference sequence). The CDR3 reads CASSLVGQGFSEAFF. CDR3 DNA: TGTGCCAGCAGCTTAGTGGGACAGGGGTTCTCTGAAGCTTTCTTT.

This clonotype showed up many times. The CDR3 nucleotides are TGCGCCAGCAGCCAAGATCCGAGCGGGGGGAACGAGCAGTACTTC. Translated, it gives CASSQDPSGGNEQYF. The rearrangement uses TRBV4-1 and TRBJ2-7, with 9 bases matching TRBD2. V lost 0 bases to trimming and J lost 5 bases; unmatched junction nucleotides: 5. Germline V gene data show CDR1 as MGHRA and CDR2 as YSYEKL. The CDR3 has 15 residues.

The chain joins TRBV9 to TRBJ1-4; D might be TRBD1 (5 bases). CDR1 SGDLS and CDR2 YYNGEE come from the germline V gene. The CDR3 totals 15 residues. V was pared by 4 bases and J by 5 bases, with 15 bases between. The CDR3 bases are TGTGCCAGCAGCCCCCAATGGGGGAAAAATGAAAAACTGTTTTTT. As protein: CASSPQWGKNEKLFF.

Concerning this clonotype itself: This sequence may be a read error, since a much larger clone differs from it by one base. The rearrangement joins TRBV12-5 to TRBJ2-7; TRBD1 aligns across 9 bases. Trimming cost V 8 bases and J 4 bases; bases outside gene matches: 12. The CDR3 length is 15 residues. Germline V gene lookup returns CDR1 LGHNT and CDR2 FRNRAP. This chain's CDR3 is CASHPENRGPYEQYF. The CDR3 DNA sequence: TGTGCTAGTCATCCGGAGAACAGGGGGCCGTACGAGCAGTACTTC.

J is TRBJ2-3 and V is TRBV2, with 10 bases matching TRBD2. The length of the CDR3 is 15 residues. The J segment lost 6 bases and the V segment lost 5 bases, leaving 8 bases of the junction unmatched. Germline assignment: CDR1 SNHLY and CDR2 FYNNEI. The CDR3 sequence: CASSSLAGRRDTQYF. In nucleotides, the CDR3 is TGTGCCAGCAGTTCACTAGCGGGAAGACGGGATACGCAGTATTTT.

This clonotype has a handful of counts. The gene calls are TRBV11-2 and TRBJ2-1, with 9 bases that match TRBD2. Germline V CDR1 and CDR2: SGHAT, FQNNGV. There are 16 residues in the CDR3. Trimming cost V 1 base and J 4 bases; bases outside gene matches: 5. CDR3 loop: CASSLVVAGDYNEQFF. The CDR3 DNA sequence: TGTGCCAGCAGCTTAGTGGTAGCGGGGGATTACAATGAGCAGTTCTTC.

This clonotype was seen at least ten times. The V gene is TRBV10-3, the J gene TRBJ2-1; no clear D gene. The V and J ends lost 3 bases and 0 bases respectively, with 12 bases between them. Germline-derived CDR1 and CDR2 are ENHRY and SYGVKD. The CDR3 is 16 residues long. The CDR3 region is CAISEEGPSSYNEQFF. The CDR3 region has the DNA TGTGCCATCAGTGAAGAAGGGCCTAGCTCCTACAATGAGCAGTTCTTC.

This rearrangement joins TRBV19 to TRBJ1-5; no firm D call. Germline V CDR1 and CDR2: LNHDA, SQIVND (reference sequence). The CDR3 has 14 residues. The CDR3 region has the DNA TGTGCAGAAAGCGAGAGGAGTAGCAATCAGCCCCAGCATTTT. This codes for CAESERSSNQPQHF.

This sequence joins TRBV6-1 and TRBJ2-5; 9 bases are shared with TRBD2. The ends lost 4 bases at V and 6 bases at J; junction bases unmatched: 12. This CDR3 spans 16 amino acids. The germline V gene has CDR1 MNHNS and CDR2 SASEGT. The CDR3 region has the DNA TGTGCCAGCAGTGGATCTCCGATTAGCGGGAGCCAGACCCAGTACTTC. Translating it yields CASSGSPISGSQTQYF.

This clonotype has at least ten counts. This rearrangement joins TRBV10-2 to TRBJ2-1, with a possible D match to TRBD1 (5 bases). CDR1 is WSHSY and CDR2 is SAAADI in the germline V gene. V was pared by 10 bases and J by 7 bases, with 20 bases between. CDR3 size: 14 residues. The DNA of the CDR3 is TGCGCCACCAAAGGGTTGCGCAGGGCAAATGAGCAGTTCTTC. Its translation is CATKGLRRANEQFF.

This clonotype was recorded at least ten times. This rearrangement joins TRBV7-9 to TRBJ2-7, with unresolved D. Germline loops: CDR1 SEHNR, CDR2 FQNEAQ (reference sequence). Trimming removed 5 bases from V and 5 bases from J, with 13 bases in between. The CDR3 totals 13 residues. This chain's CDR3 is CASSPRAQDEQYF. The CDR3 nucleotides read TGTGCCAGCAGCCCTCGAGCACAAGACGAGCAGTACTTC.

In this sample, this clonotype turned up many times. This chain joins TRBV7-9 and TRBJ2-1, with TRBD2 identical over 7 bases. This CDR3 is built from 17 residues. The V segment lost 5 bases and the J segment 0 bases; nucleotides outside the gene matches: 10. Germline CDR1 and CDR2: SEHNR and FQNEAQ (reference sequence). CDR3 sequence: CASSPPGRGSSYNEQFF. The CDR3 DNA reads TGTGCCAGCAGCCCTCCGGGGCGGGGGAGCTCCTACAATGAGCAGTTCTTC.

The sample holds a few counts of this clonotype. The chain carries TRBV5-1 and TRBJ2-5; 14 nucleotides align to TRBD2. The germline V gene has CDR1 SGHRS and CDR2 YFSETQ. The CDR3 runs 18 residues. Unmatched junction bases numbered 7, after V lost 0 bases and J lost 3 bases. DNA of the CDR3: TGCGCCAGCAGCTTGGCCAATCGACTAGCGGGAGGGAAAGAGACCCAGTACTTC. Translation: CASSLANRLAGGKETQYF.

This rearrangement joins TRBV4-1 to TRBJ1-6; D remains ambiguous. V shed 0 bases and J shed 9 bases, with 15 bases lying between them. CDR3 length: 16 amino acids. CDR1 MGHRA and CDR2 YSYEKL come from the germline V gene. The CDR3 sequence is CASSQDITDFGSPLHF. In DNA, the CDR3 is TGCGCCAGCAGCCAAGATATCACCGACTTCGGTTCACCCCTCCACTTT.

V usage is TRBV5-5 and J usage is TRBJ2-7; D is tentatively TRBD1 or TRBD2 (5 bases each). With 4 bases removed from V and 2 bases from J, the gap between germline ends came to 13 bases. Germline lookup yields CDR1 SGHKS and CDR2 YYEKEE (reference sequence). The CDR3 sequence is 14 residues long. The CDR3 spells CASSHGTGAYEQYF. The DNA of the CDR3 is TGTGCCAGCAGCCACGGGACCGGCGCCTACGAGCAGTACTTC. Looking up the rest from reference TRBV5-5 and TRBJ2-7 gives the full variable domain: DAGVTQSPTHLIKTRGQQVTLRCSPISGHKSVSWYQQVLGQGPQFIFQYYEKEERGRGNFPDRFSARQFPNYSSELNVNALLLGDSALYLCASSHGTGAYEQYFGPGTRLTVT.

This clonotype was observed at least ten times. The chain recombines TRBV7-8 with TRBJ2-7; the D is unclear. V shed 2 bases and J shed 0 bases, with 11 bases lying between them. The CDR3 has 15 residues. Germline V gene data show CDR1 as SGHVS and CDR2 as FQNEAQ. The CDR3 DNA is TGTGCCAGCAGCTTAACACAGCTAAACTCCTACGAGCAGTACTTC. Translation gives CASSLTQLNSYEQYF.